This passage covers 20 T cell receptor beta chains from one sample sequenced in a study of PD-1 blockade in classical Hodgkin lymphoma. TCRdb keeps only in-frame clones here, not all; method: immunoSEQ multiplex PCR. This table holds 27,000 or so clones, 55% to 85% found once. Time point here: cycle 4 day 1 (C4D1), after less than 7 weeks of nivolumab. Brentuximab vedotin exposure varied among the patients, all of whom had relapsed after autologous stem cell transplantation. The sample here was peripheral blood mononuclear cells (PBMCs), taken before the fourth cycle of nivolumab. These receptors originate from a human donor with classical Hodgkin lymphoma.

This clone has only one observation. The chain combines TRBV19 with TRBJ2-3; D assignment may be TRBD1 or TRBD2 (5 bases each). Trimming left V 3 bases short and J 1 base short, with 14 bases between. The CDR3 runs to 16 residues. Germline V gene sequence: CDR1 LNHDA, CDR2 SQIVND (reference sequence). As DNA, the CDR3 is TGTGCCAGTAGTATGAGGAGGCAGGGTGGCACAGATACGCAGTATTTT. It codes for CASSMRRQGGTDTQYF.

This clone turned up a few times. The chain is built from TRBV6-6 and TRBJ1-1; tentatively, D is TRBD1 (5 bases). This CDR3 has 13 residues. V gave up 5 bases and J gave up 5 bases, with 12 bases separating them. The germline V gene encodes CDR1 MNHNY and CDR2 SVGAGI (reference sequence). As DNA, the CDR3 is TGTGCCAGCAGTCGGGACCCAGCAACTGAAGCTTTCTTT. It is translated as CASSRDPATEAFF.

The chain is built from TRBV14 and TRBJ2-3; D may be TRBD1 (6 bases). This CDR3 region has 14 residues. Deletions cut 4 bases from V and 6 bases from J, with 14 bases between. The germline gives CDR1 SGHDN, CDR2 FVKESK. The CDR3 reads CASSRYAGVDTQYF. The CDR3 coding sequence is TGTGCCAGCAGCCGATACGCAGGGGTTGATACGCAGTATTTT.

The gene calls are TRBV19 and TRBJ1-6; the D is unclear. Germline V gene lookup returns CDR1 LNHDA and CDR2 SQIVND (reference sequence). This CDR3 region has 14 residues. Trimming pared 8 bases from V and 0 bases from J, leaving 8 bases between. The CDR3 spells CASSESSYNSPLHF. In nucleotides, the CDR3 is TGTGCCAGTTCCGAAAGCTCCTATAATTCACCCCTCCACTTT. Together with reference TRBV19 and TRBJ1-6, the CDR3 gives the full variable domain: DGGITQSPKYLFRKEGQNVTLSCEQNLNHDAMYWYRQDPGQGLRLIYYSQIVNDFQKGDIAEGYSVSREKKESFPLTVTSAQKNPTAFYLCASSESSYNSPLHFGNGTRLTVT.

Remarks on this clone: At one of its ends the junction is not consistent with the germline gene, which may arise from a read error. The chain's CDR3 is CASSIRADREDF. Written as DNA, the CDR3 is TGTGCCAGCAGTATTCGGGCGGACAGGGAGGACTTC. The chain is built from TRBV5-4 and TRBJ2-7; 8 bases match TRBD1. The CDR3 totals 12 residues. Germline V gives CDR1 SGHNT, CDR2 YYREEE (reference sequence).

The rearrangement links TRBV15 to TRBJ2-1; TRBD2 aligns across 11 bases. The V gene's germline CDR1 is LNHNV and CDR2 YYDKDF (reference sequence). Trimming removed 5 bases from V and 4 bases from J; junction bases left unmatched: 4. The CDR3 is made up of 15 amino acids. The CDR3 loop reads CATSGGTSGYNEQFF. As DNA, the CDR3 is TGTGCCACCAGCGGCGGGACTAGCGGTTACAATGAGCAGTTCTTC.

The chain recombines TRBV2 with TRBJ2-5, with D perhaps TRBD1 or TRBD2 (6 bases each). Germline V lookup: CDR1 SNHLY, CDR2 FYNNEI. The CDR3 is 15 residues long. V was shortened by 10 bases and J by 2 bases, with 20 bases between the two germline ends. The DNA for the CDR3 is TGTGCCACCGATGGGGGGCAGGGGAAACAAGAGACCCAGTACTTC. It is translated as CATDGGQGKQETQYF.

The genes are TRBV5-1 and TRBJ1-2; possible D gene TRBD1, 6 bases. V was pared by 4 bases and J by 7 bases, with 17 bases between. The V gene's germline CDR1 is SGHRS and CDR2 YFSETQ. The CDR3 spans 14 residues. CDR3 DNA sequence: TGCGCCAGCAGCCTCCAGGACAGCTATAGTGGCTACACCTTC. This codes for CASSLQDSYSGYTF.

The chain uses TRBV27 and TRBJ2-1; TRBD2 aligns across 7 bases. Trimming cost V 3 bases and J 1 base; bases outside gene matches: 6. The CDR3 covers 16 residues. Germline values: CDR1 MNHEY, CDR2 SMNVEV (reference sequence). The CDR3 spells CASSFSGTSSYNEQFF. The CDR3 DNA reads TGTGCCAGCAGTTTCAGCGGGACCTCATCCTACAATGAGCAGTTCTTC.

The rearrangement links TRBV28 to TRBJ2-1; TRBD1 matches at 7 bases. V gave up 4 bases and J gave up 7 bases; unmatched junction bases: 7. The CDR3 loop spans 14 amino acids. Looked up from germline, CDR1 is MDHEN and CDR2 is SYDVKM. The CDR3 DNA sequence: TGTGCCAGCAGTTCCACGACAGGGATAAATGAGCAGTTCTTC. It translates to CASSSTTGINEQFF.

The chain joins TRBV7-8 to TRBJ2-7; possibly TRBD1 or TRBD2 for D (5 bases each). Germline V gene data show CDR1 as SGHVS and CDR2 as FQNEAQ. The V and J ends lost 5 bases and 9 bases respectively, with 41 bases between them. The CDR3 is 21 amino acids. CDR3 bases: TGTGCCAGCAGCGAGTGGTCTGTGTTCTTTCAGGGAGACAGAGATCTACGAGGGCAGTACTTC. It codes for CASSEWSVFFQGDRDLRGQYF.

In DNA form, the CDR3 reads TGTGCCAGCACCTCCACCGGCCTCCCCCAGCATTTT. Its protein is CASTSTGLPQHF. The chain combines TRBV6-1 with TRBJ1-5; D unclear. This CDR3 region has 12 residues. Germline-derived CDR1 and CDR2 are MNHNS and SASEGT. V was shortened by 7 bases and J by 10 bases, with 14 bases between the two germline ends.

This clone was observed once. The rearrangement joins TRBV5-1 to TRBJ2-7, with TRBD2 matching over 7 bases. Germline V lookup: CDR1 SGHRS, CDR2 YFSETQ. J lost 5 bases, V lost 4 bases, and 3 bases had no gene match. This CDR3 comprises 12 residues. CDR3 loop: CASSAGAHEQYF. The CDR3 DNA sequence: TGCGCCAGCAGCGCGGGAGCCCACGAGCAGTACTTC.

As concerns this clone: The junction differs from germline at one of its ends, possibly a read error. The rearrangement uses TRBV5-1 and TRBJ2-7, with 9 bases lining up with TRBD1. The CDR3 runs 15 residues. Germline-derived CDR1 and CDR2 are SGHRS and YFSETQ. DNA of the CDR3: TGTGCCAGCAGCTCCGTGACAGGGGGTGGTTACGAGCAGTACTTC. It is translated as CASSSVTGGGYEQYF.

In the case of this clone: Other DNA sequences in the sample encode the same CDR3. The chain has TRBV5-1 and TRBJ1-1; D remains unclear. The CDR3 has 13 residues. Germline V gene sequence: CDR1 SGHRS, CDR2 YFSETQ. The V and J ends lost 4 bases and 1 base respectively, with 8 bases between them. The CDR3 DNA sequence: TGCGCCAGCAGCCTGGAGGCGAACACTGAAGCTTTCTTT. Translated, it gives CASSLEANTEAFF.

The rearrangement uses TRBV11-2 and TRBJ2-1, with 7 nucleotides matching TRBD2. CDR1 and CDR2 (germline): SGHAT, FQNNGV. V shed 7 bases and J 3 bases; nucleotides not matched to a gene: 9. The CDR3 runs 15 residues. CDR3 DNA sequence: TGTGCCAGCACCGACTGGGGGGGGGACTACAATGAGCAGTTCTTC. Protein: CASTDWGGDYNEQFF.

This clone is classed as large. The CDR3, as DNA: TGTGCCAGCAGCCACTCGGGGACAGGCAATCAGCCCCAGCATTTT. Residues: CASSHSGTGNQPQHF. This chain links TRBV9 with TRBJ1-5; TRBD1 matches at 7 bases. Germline V lookup: CDR1 SGDLS, CDR2 YYNGEE. J gave up 2 bases and V 4 bases, and 6 bases lay outside the gene matches. This CDR3 has 15 amino acids.

The gene calls are TRBV6-1 and TRBJ2-1; 8 bases fit TRBD1. V lost 0 bases, J lost 4 bases, and 5 bases stayed unmatched. Germline lookup yields CDR1 MNHNS and CDR2 SASEGT. The CDR3 spans 16 residues. The CDR3 nucleotides read TGTGCCAGCAGTGAAGCGCTAGGACAGGGATACAATGAGCAGTTCTTC. This codes for CASSEALGQGYNEQFF.

This clone was found once. The V call is TRBV30, the J call TRBJ1-5; possibly TRBD1 for D (5 bases). Deletions cut 0 bases from V and 7 bases from J, with 16 bases between. The CDR3 runs to 15 residues. From germline, CDR1 is GTSNPN and CDR2 SVGIG (reference sequence). CDR3 nucleotide sequence: TGTGCCTGGAGTGTACAAGAGGGGTTAAGCCAGCCCCAGCATTTT. Its protein is CAWSVQEGLSQPQHF.

This chain joins TRBV7-9 and TRBJ2-3; unclear D gene. CDR3 size: 13 residues. V lost 1 base and J 4 bases, leaving 6 bases between the germline ends. CDR1 SEHNR and CDR2 FQNEAQ come from the germline V gene (reference sequence). CDR3 sequence reads: CASSLVGSDTQYF. The CDR3 nucleotides read TGTGCCAGCAGCTTAGTTGGATCAGATACGCAGTATTTT. The full variable domain, in which reference TRBV7-9 and TRBJ2-3 provide the parts outside the CDR3, is DTGVSQNPRHKITKRGQNVTFRCDPISEHNRLYWYRQTLGQGPEFLTYFQNEAQLEKSRLLSDRFSAERPKGSFSTLEIQRTEQGDSAMYLCASSLVGSDTQYFGPGTRLTVL.